This T cell receptor (beta chain) was retrieved from a study of cytomegalovirus exposure and HLA in healthy donors. Study outcomes and limitations: Researchers catalogued roughly 150 TCR beta chains as cytomegalovirus-associated. There were reportedly fewer N-insertions in an Asian-associated ancestry cluster than the roughly 670-donor mean, in a later analysis. Rarity marked most TCR sequences, yet some public TCRs occurred in many donors.

With 7 bases clipped from V and 9 bases from J, the junction kept 12 bases outside the gene matches. Looked up from germline, CDR1 is SGHDT and CDR2 is YYEEEE. CDR3 size: 15 residues. The PCR contained 60 Vbeta and 13 Jbeta primers. TCRdb's copy holds only in-frame clones and misses some; the assay was immunoSEQ multiplex PCR. The data contain about 120,000 clones, about 83% of them singletons. Comments on this clone: What it recognizes is unknown.

The chain couples TRBV5-6 to TRBJ1-6, with TRBD1 matching over 8 bases. This sequence was found in a woman in her thirties or forties in good health and CMV-seropositive. Sequenced input: PBMCs. CDR3 bases: TGTGCCAGCGGCGCAGGGGGCCTGCCTCGTTCACCCCTCCACTTT. As protein: CASGAGGLPRSPLHF.